This T cell receptor (beta chain) was recovered during a study of blood T cells in healthy people across ages. Study details: There was about one barcoded beta molecule captured by template switching per two T cells. Findings and limits, study-wide: Higher diversity, along with more naive CD4+ cells, distinguished long-lived donors from aged donors.

About this clonotype itself: Its antigen is unidentified.

Germline assignment: CDR1 DFQATT and CDR2 SNEGSKA (reference sequence). The CDR3 is made up of 14 amino acids. Combining a sample-barcoded 5' primer with a J-beta primer mix, a second PCR ran for roughly 7 to 11 cycles. Any given sample supplied a minimum of 3 million CDR3-containing paired-end reads. From the 5' RACE reads, TCRdb called clonotypes with MiXCR, one entry per CDR3 protein. The data show about 1.4 million distinct CDR3 sequences, around 55% seen once. V usage is TRBV20-1 and J usage is TRBJ2-1; weak D call: TRBD2 (6 bases). The J call may be wrong; the DNA end is better matched by TRBJ2-7. Material for sequencing was blood. The receptor comes from a man younger than 35 in good health. The CDR3 spells CSGDSGFSYNEQYF. The CDR3 region has the DNA TGCAGTGGAGATAGCGGCTTCTCCTACAATGAGCAGTACTTC.